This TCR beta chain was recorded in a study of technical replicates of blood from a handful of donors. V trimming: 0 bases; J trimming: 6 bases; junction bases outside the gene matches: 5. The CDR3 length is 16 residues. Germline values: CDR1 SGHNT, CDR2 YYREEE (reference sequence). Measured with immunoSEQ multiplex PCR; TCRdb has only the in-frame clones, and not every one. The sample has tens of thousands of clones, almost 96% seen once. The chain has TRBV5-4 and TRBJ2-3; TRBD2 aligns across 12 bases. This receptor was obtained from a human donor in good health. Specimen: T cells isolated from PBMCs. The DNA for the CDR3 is TGTGCCAGCAGCTTGGGACTAGCGGGAGTCCGGGATACGCAGTATTTT. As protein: CASSLGLAGVRDTQYF.